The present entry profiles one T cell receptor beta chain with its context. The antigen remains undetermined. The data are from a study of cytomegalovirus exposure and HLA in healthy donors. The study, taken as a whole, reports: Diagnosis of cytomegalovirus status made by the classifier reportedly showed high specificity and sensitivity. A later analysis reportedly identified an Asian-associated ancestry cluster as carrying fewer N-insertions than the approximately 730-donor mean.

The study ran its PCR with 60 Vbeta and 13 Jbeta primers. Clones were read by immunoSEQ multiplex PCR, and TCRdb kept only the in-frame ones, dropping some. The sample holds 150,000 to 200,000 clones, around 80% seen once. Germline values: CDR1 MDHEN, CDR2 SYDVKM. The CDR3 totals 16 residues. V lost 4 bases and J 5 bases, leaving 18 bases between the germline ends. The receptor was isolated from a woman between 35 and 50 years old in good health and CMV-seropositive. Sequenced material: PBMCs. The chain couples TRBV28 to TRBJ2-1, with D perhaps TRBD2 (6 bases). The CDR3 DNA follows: TGTGCCAGCAGTTCCCCTTACAGCGGGTCGAACAATGAGCAGTTCTTC. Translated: CASSSPYSGSNNEQFF.